This T cell receptor (beta chain) emerged from a study of shared clonotypes between healthy human individuals. Data came from immunoSEQ multiplex PCR; TCRdb stores just in-frame clones and leaves some out. The sample holds around 1.9 million clones, about 93% seen once. About this clone itself: Other DNA sequences within the sample encode an identical CDR3.

The CDR3 spans 14 residues. Trimming removed 2 bases at V and 0 bases at J, with 9 bases between. In germline, CDR1 is SGHNT, CDR2 YYREEE (reference sequence). Naive CD8 populations comprised CD45RO-negative cells positively selected for CCR7, excluding terminally differentiated effector memory CD45RA+ cells. The TCR comes from a man between 18 and 35 years old in good health. Some clones in this sample may be carry-over from other donors' samples. Sample: naive CD8+ T cells from PBMCs. The V and J genes are TRBV5-4 and TRBJ2-7, with a tentative D call TRBD1 (6 bases). This CDR3 reads CASSFRGGSYEQYF. The CDR3 DNA is TGTGCCAGCAGCTTCCGAGGGGGCTCCTACGAGCAGTACTTC.